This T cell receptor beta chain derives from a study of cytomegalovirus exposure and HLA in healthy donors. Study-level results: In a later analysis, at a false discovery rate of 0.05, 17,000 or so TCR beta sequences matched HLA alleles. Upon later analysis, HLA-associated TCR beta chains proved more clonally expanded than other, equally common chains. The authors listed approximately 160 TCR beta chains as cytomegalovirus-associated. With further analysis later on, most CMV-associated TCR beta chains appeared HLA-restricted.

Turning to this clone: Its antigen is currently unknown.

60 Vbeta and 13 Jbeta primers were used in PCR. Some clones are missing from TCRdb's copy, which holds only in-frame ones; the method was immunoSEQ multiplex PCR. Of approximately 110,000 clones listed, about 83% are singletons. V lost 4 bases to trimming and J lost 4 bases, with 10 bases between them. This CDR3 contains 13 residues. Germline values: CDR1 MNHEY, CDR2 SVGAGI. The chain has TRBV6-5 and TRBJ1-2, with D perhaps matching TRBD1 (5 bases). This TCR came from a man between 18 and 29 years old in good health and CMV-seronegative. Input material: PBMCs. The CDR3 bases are TGTGCCAGCAGTTCCGGGGGAAGCTATGGCTACACCTTC. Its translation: CASSSGGSYGYTF.